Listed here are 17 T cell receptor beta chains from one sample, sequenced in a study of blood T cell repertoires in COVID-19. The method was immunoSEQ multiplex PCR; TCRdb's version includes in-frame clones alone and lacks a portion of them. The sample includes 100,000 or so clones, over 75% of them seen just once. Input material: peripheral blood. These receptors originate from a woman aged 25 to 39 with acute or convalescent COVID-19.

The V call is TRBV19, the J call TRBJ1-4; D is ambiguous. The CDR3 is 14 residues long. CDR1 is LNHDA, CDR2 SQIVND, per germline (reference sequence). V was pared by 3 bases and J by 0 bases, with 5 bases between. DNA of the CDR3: TGTGCCAGTAGTATTGGAGCAACTAATGAAAAACTGTTTTTT. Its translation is CASSIGATNEKLFF. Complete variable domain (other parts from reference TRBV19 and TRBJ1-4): DGGITQSPKYLFRKEGQNVTLSCEQNLNHDAMYWYRQDPGQGLRLIYYSQIVNDFQKGDIAEGYSVSREKKESFPLTVTSAQKNPTAFYLCASSIGATNEKLFFGSGTQLSVL.

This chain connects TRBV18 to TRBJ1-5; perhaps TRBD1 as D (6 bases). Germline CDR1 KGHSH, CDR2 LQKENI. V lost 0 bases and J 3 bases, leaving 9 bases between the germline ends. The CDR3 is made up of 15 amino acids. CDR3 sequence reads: CASSPPGGYNQPQHF. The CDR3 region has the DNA TGTGCCAGCTCACCACCTGGGGGCTACAATCAGCCCCAGCATTTT.

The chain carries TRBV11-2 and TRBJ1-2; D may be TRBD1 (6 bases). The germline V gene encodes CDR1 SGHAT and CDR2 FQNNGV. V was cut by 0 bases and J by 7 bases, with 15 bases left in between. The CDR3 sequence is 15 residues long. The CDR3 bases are TGTGCCAGCAGCTTAGATGGCACAGGGTGGGGTGGCTACACCTTC. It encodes CASSLDGTGWGGYTF.

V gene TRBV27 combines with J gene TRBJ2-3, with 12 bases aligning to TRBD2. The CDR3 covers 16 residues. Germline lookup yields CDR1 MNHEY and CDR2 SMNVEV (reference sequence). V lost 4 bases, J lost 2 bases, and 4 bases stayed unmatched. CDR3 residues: CASSSRLAGDTDTQYF. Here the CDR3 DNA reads TGTGCCAGCAGTTCAAGACTAGCGGGGGACACAGATACGCAGTATTTT.

In DNA, the CDR3 is TGTGCCAGTAGTTTAACAGCAACCTCCTACGAGCAGTACTTC. Translating gives CASSLTATSYEQYF. V is TRBV19 and J is TRBJ2-7; D gene unclear. Per the germline V gene, CDR1 is LNHDA and CDR2 is SQIVND (reference sequence). The V end lost 5 bases, the J end lost 0 bases, and 11 bases lay between the germline ends. The CDR3 consists of 14 residues. Drawing the rest from reference TRBV19 and TRBJ2-7, the complete variable domain is DGGITQSPKYLFRKEGQNVTLSCEQNLNHDAMYWYRQDPGQGLRLIYYSQIVNDFQKGDIAEGYSVSREKKESFPLTVTSAQKNPTAFYLCASSLTATSYEQYFGPGTRLTVT.

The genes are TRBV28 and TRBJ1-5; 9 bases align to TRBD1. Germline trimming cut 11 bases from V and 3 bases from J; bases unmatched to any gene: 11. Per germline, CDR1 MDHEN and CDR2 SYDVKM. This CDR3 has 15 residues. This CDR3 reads CACNRGLLNNQPQHF. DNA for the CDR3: TGTGCCTGCAACAGGGGGCTGCTGAACAATCAGCCCCAGCATTTT. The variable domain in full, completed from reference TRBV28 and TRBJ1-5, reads DVKVTQSSRYLVKRTGEKVFLECVQDMDHENMFWYRQDPGLGLRLIYFSYDVKMKEKGDIPEGYSVSREKKERFSLILESASTNQTSMYLCACNRGLLNNQPQHFGDGTRLSIL.

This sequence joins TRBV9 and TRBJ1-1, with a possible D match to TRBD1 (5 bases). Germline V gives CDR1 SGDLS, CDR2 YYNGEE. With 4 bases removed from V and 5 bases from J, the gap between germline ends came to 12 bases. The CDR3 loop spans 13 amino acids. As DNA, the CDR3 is TGTGCCAGCAGCCAACAGGTGGAGACTGAAGCTTTCTTT. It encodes CASSQQVETEAFF.

CDR3 coding DNA: TGTGCCAGCAGCTTAGGTATTGGGACTAGCACAGATACGCAGTATTTT. This gives the protein CASSLGIGTSTDTQYF. The rearrangement links TRBV7-9 to TRBJ2-3; D might be TRBD2 (6 bases). V dropped 1 base and J dropped 0 bases, with 11 bases sitting between them. This CDR3 has 16 residues. Looked up from germline, CDR1 is SEHNR and CDR2 is FQNEAQ (reference sequence).

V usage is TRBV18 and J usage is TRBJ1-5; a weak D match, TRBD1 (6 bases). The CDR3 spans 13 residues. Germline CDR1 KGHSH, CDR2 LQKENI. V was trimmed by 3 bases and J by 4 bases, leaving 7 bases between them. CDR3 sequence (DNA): TGTGCCAGCTCACCTACAGGGAATCAGCCCCAGCATTTT. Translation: CASSPTGNQPQHF.

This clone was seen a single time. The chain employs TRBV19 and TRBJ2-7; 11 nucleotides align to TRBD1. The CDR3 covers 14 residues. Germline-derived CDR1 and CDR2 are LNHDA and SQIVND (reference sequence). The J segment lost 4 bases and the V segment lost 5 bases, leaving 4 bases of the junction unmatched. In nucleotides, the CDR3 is TGTGCCAGTAGTTACGGGACAGGGGGATACGAGCAGTACTTC. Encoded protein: CASSYGTGGYEQYF.

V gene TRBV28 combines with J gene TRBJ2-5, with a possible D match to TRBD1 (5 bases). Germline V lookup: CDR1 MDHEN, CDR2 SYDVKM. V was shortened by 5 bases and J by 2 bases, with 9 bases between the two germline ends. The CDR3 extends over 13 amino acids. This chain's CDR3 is CASSPQVQETQYF. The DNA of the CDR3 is TGTGCCAGCAGTCCACAGGTTCAAGAGACCCAGTACTTC.

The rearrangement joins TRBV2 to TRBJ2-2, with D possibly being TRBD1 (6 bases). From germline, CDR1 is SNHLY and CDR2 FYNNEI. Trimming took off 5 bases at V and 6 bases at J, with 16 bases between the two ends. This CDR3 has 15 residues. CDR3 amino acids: CASSSGHGVPGELFF. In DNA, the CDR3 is TGTGCCAGCAGTTCGGGACATGGCGTTCCCGGGGAGCTGTTTTTT.

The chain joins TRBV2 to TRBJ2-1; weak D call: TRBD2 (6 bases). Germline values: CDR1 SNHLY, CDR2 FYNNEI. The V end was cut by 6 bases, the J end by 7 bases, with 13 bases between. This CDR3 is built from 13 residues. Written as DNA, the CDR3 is TGTGCCAGCAGCGCCGGCGGGATGAATGAGCAGTTCTTC. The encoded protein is CASSAGGMNEQFF.

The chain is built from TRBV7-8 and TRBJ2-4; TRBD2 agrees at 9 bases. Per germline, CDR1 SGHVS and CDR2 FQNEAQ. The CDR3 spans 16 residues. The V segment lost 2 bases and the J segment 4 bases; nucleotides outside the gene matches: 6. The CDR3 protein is CASSLLVAGAKNIQYF. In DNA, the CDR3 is TGTGCCAGCAGCTTATTGGTAGCGGGGGCTAAAAACATTCAGTACTTC.

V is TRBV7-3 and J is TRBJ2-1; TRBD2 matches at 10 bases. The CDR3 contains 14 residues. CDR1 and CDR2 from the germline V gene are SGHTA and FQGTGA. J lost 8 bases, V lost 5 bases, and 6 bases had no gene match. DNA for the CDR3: TGTGCCAGCAGCCCCGGGACTAGCGCCGATGAGCAGTTCTTC. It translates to CASSPGTSADEQFF.

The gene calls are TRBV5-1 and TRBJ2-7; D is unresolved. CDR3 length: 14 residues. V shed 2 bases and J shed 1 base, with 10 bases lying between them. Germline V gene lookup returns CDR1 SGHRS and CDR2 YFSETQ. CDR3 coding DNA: TGCGCCAGCAGCTTCACCGACGGGTCCTACGAGCAGTACTTC. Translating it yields CASSFTDGSYEQYF.

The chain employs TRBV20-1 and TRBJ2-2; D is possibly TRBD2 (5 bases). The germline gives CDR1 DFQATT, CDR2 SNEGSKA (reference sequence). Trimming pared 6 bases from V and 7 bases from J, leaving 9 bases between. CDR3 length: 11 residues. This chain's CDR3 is CSAEEGGELFF. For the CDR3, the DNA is TGCAGTGCCGAAGAGGGCGGGGAGCTGTTTTTT.